A single sample gave rise to the 31 T cell receptor beta chains below, sequenced in a study of cytomegalovirus exposure and HLA in healthy donors. PCR used 60 Vbeta primers and 13 Jbeta primers. Sequencing used immunoSEQ multiplex PCR; TCRdb keeps in-frame clones, though not all of them. The data hold under 200,000 clones, with about three quarters observed a single time. The material sequenced was PBMCs. The source of these receptors is a woman between 35 and 50 years old in good health and CMV-seronegative.

This clone showed up just a few times. The V call is TRBV4-2, the J call TRBJ2-6; D gene uncertain. CDR1 is LGHNA and CDR2 is YNFKEQ in the germline V gene. The CDR3 length is 16 residues. V was pared by 1 base and J by 1 base, with 8 bases between. The CDR3 sequence is CASSQGSQSGANVLTF. The DNA for the CDR3 is TGTGCCAGCAGCCAAGGATCGCAGTCTGGGGCCAACGTCCTGACTTTC.

This clone was seen more than once but under ten times. Since the CDR3 does not end with the conserved phenylalanine or tryptophan, this likely comes from a read error. It is unclear where the CDR3 begins or ends on the DNA, so no DNA is shown, and the CDR3 is as TCRdb lists it. The chain joins TRBV18 to TRBJ2-3; the D segment call TRBD2 is taken from the table without a DNA check. The CDR3 adds up to 13 amino acids, both ends counted. Germline values: CDR1 KGHSH, CDR2 LQKENI. The CDR3 region is CASSPPRRGGLGY.

For the CDR3, the DNA is TGCGCCAGCAGACCTAGGACTAGCGGCGGAGATACGCAGTATTTT. Protein product: CASRPRTSGGDTQYF. V is TRBV5-1 and J is TRBJ2-3; 10 bases are a match to TRBD2. Germline V lookup: CDR1 SGHRS, CDR2 YFSETQ. The CDR3 extends over 15 amino acids. The V gene end was trimmed by 5 bases and the J gene end by 5 bases; junction bases not matched to a gene: 8.

The rearrangement links TRBV11-3 to TRBJ2-1; tentatively, D is TRBD2 (6 bases). The germline V and J ends were trimmed by 1 base and 5 bases, with 15 bases remaining between them. The CDR3 spans 16 residues. The V gene's germline CDR1 is SGHNT and CDR2 YENEEA. CDR3 nucleotides: TGTGCCAGCAGCTTAGGCGGCAGGGCGGGGAACAATGAGCAGTTCTTC. Residues: CASSLGGRAGNNEQFF.

The chain recombines TRBV5-1 with TRBJ1-1, with 8 bases aligning to TRBD1. Losses at the gene ends were 0 bases for V and 7 bases for J; bases not matched to a gene: 20. This CDR3 is built from 19 residues. Germline lookup yields CDR1 SGHRS and CDR2 YFSETQ. CDR3 protein: CASSLGPEGQDLSALEAFF. CDR3 coding DNA: TGCGCCAGCAGCTTGGGACCTGAGGGACAGGACCTGAGTGCTCTTGAAGCTTTCTTT.

This clone has just a few counts. The chain links TRBV5-5 to TRBJ1-3, with a weak D call TRBD1 (6 bases). Looked up from germline, CDR1 is SGHKS and CDR2 is YYEKEE (reference sequence). There are 14 residues in the CDR3. Trimming removed 0 bases from V and 5 bases from J, with 9 bases in between. The CDR3, as DNA: TGTGCCAGCAGCTTGGCAGGGGCAAGAAACACCATATATTTT. Its translation: CASSLAGARNTIYF. The whole variable domain, filled in from reference TRBV5-5 and TRBJ1-3, reads DAGVTQSPTHLIKTRGQQVTLRCSPISGHKSVSWYQQVLGQGPQFIFQYYEKEERGRGNFPDRFSARQFPNYSSELNVNALLLGDSALYLCASSLAGARNTIYFGEGSWLTVV.

The DNA for the CDR3 is TGTGCCAGCAGTGACTGGGGGGACGTCTCCTACGAGCAGTACTTC. It codes for CASSDWGDVSYEQYF. The chain joins TRBV6-5 to TRBJ2-7, with D possibly matching TRBD2 (6 bases). CDR1 is MNHEY and CDR2 is SVGAGI in the germline V gene. Deletions cut 5 bases from V and 0 bases from J, with 14 bases between. The CDR3 spans 15 residues.

V usage is TRBV7-6 and J usage is TRBJ2-7; TRBD1 matches 7 bases. The V gene's germline CDR1 is SGHVS and CDR2 FNYEAQ. CDR3 length: 18 amino acids. After removal of 5 bases from V and 6 bases from J, the junction contained 22 bases not matched to a gene. The CDR3 DNA follows: TGTGCCAGCAGCCCCCGGCCGGGACAGACGATAAGGGCTTTCGAGCAGTACTTC. Translated: CASSPRPGQTIRAFEQYF.

Points on this clone: One junction end does not reproduce the germline sequence, and a read error may be involved. The chain carries TRBV6-1 and TRBJ1-5; no clear D. The CDR3 length is 13 residues. Germline V lookup: CDR1 MNHNS, CDR2 SASEGT. CDR3 DNA: TGTGCCAGCAGTGAAGGTAGCTATCAGCCCCAGCATTTT. Its protein is CASSEGSYQPQHF.

The chain carries TRBV6-1 and TRBJ1-6; tentative D call: TRBD1 (5 bases). The V gene lost 2 bases and the J gene lost 2 bases, with 7 bases spanning the gap. The CDR3 is 15 residues long. Germline V gives CDR1 MNHNS, CDR2 SASEGT. The CDR3 DNA reads TGTGCCAGCAGTGAACAGGGTACCTATAATTCACCCCTCCACTTT. This translates into CASSEQGTYNSPLHF.

The rearrangement links TRBV7-9 to TRBJ1-1; 7 bases are a match to TRBD1. Unmatched junction bases numbered 12, after V lost 4 bases and J lost 1 base. This CDR3 comprises 17 residues. Germline CDR1 is SEHNR and CDR2 is FQNEAQ (reference sequence). The CDR3 coding sequence is TGTGCCAGCAGCTCCGGGACAGAGAGAGGGAGGAACACTGAAGCTTTCTTT. It translates to CASSSGTERGRNTEAFF. Combining the CDR3 with reference TRBV7-9 and TRBJ1-1 gives the whole variable domain DTGVSQNPRHKITKRGQNVTFRCDPISEHNRLYWYRQTLGQGPEFLTYFQNEAQLEKSRLLSDRFSAERPKGSFSTLEIQRTEQGDSAMYLCASSSGTERGRNTEAFFGQGTRLTVV.

This chain joins TRBV2 and TRBJ2-7; no clear D. CDR3 length: 14 amino acids. Germline values: CDR1 SNHLY, CDR2 FYNNEI. V shed 4 bases and J shed 7 bases, with 17 bases lying between them. The CDR3 spells CASSVDRFLWEQYF. The CDR3 nucleotides read TGTGCCAGCAGTGTTGATAGATTCCTCTGGGAGCAGTACTTC.

The sample holds a few counts of this clone. The chain combines TRBV29-1 with TRBJ2-3, with 12 bases aligning to TRBD2. Losses at the gene ends were 7 bases for V and 1 base for J; bases not matched to a gene: 0. The germline V gene encodes CDR1 SQVTM and CDR2 ANQGSEA. The CDR3 sequence is 13 residues long. The CDR3 loop reads CSGLAGGTDTQYF. As DNA, the CDR3 is TGCAGCGGACTAGCGGGGGGCACAGATACGCAGTATTTT.

V usage is TRBV28 and J usage is TRBJ2-3; tentative D call: TRBD2 (5 bases). V gave up 7 bases and J gave up 1 base, with 9 bases separating them. Germline CDR1 reads MDHEN; CDR2 reads SYDVKM. This CDR3 is 13 amino acids long. The CDR3 sequence is CASNEGGTDTQYF. The CDR3 nucleotides are TGTGCCAGCAACGAGGGCGGCACAGATACGCAGTATTTT.

The table lists this clone with a few counts. The chain couples TRBV2 to TRBJ2-3, with D perhaps matching TRBD1 (6 bases). Trimming left V 9 bases short and J 4 bases short, with 17 bases between. The CDR3 is 14 residues long. Germline-derived CDR1 and CDR2 are SNHLY and FYNNEI. CDR3 region: CARAGQHWADTQYF. DNA for the CDR3: TGTGCCAGGGCCGGACAGCATTGGGCAGATACGCAGTATTTT.

J is TRBJ1-1 and V is TRBV20-1; TRBD1 is a possible D gene (6 bases). Germline V gene sequence: CDR1 DFQATT, CDR2 SNEGSKA (reference sequence). V dropped 5 bases and J dropped 8 bases, with 9 bases sitting between them. The CDR3 extends over 10 amino acids. CDR3 nucleotides: TGCAGTGCTCTCGGACAGGAAGCTTTCTTT. This encodes CSALGQEAFF.

This clone has a handful of counts. The chain couples TRBV4-2 to TRBJ1-6; no clear D gene. V lost 1 base to trimming and J lost 1 base, with 5 bases between them. Germline loops: CDR1 LGHNA, CDR2 YNFKEQ. The CDR3 runs to 15 residues. CDR3: CASSQARSYNSPLHF. The CDR3 region has the DNA TGTGCCAGCAGCCAAGCGAGGTCCTATAATTCACCCCTCCACTTT.

V gene TRBV7-3 combines with J gene TRBJ2-3; 8 bases are shared with TRBD2. V trimming: 5 bases; J trimming: 2 bases; junction bases outside the gene matches: 3. Germline V gene sequence: CDR1 SGHTA, CDR2 FQGTGA. There are 14 residues in the CDR3. The CDR3 bases are TGTGCCAGCAGCGTCGGGGGGGCCACAGATACGCAGTATTTT. Encoded protein: CASSVGGATDTQYF.

The chain recombines TRBV5-4 with TRBJ2-7, with TRBD1 as a possible D gene (5 bases). There are 15 residues in the CDR3. Looked up from germline, CDR1 is SGHNT and CDR2 is YYREEE (reference sequence). V was pared by 1 base and J by 5 bases, with 16 bases between. The CDR3 DNA reads as TGTGCCAGCAGCTTGCTTGCCAGGGCACCCCACGAGCAGTACTTC. It translates to CASSLLARAPHEQYF. Complete variable domain (other parts from reference TRBV5-4 and TRBJ2-7): ETGVTQSPTHLIKTRGQQVTLRCSSQSGHNTVSWYQQALGQGPQFIFQYYREEENGRGNFPPRFSGLQFPNYSSELNVNALELDDSALYLCASSLLARAPHEQYFGPGTRLTVT.

This clone was seen just once. Compared with germline, one end of the junction differs, possibly owing to a read error. The chain couples TRBV7-9 to TRBJ1-6; D is ambiguous. The CDR3 runs 16 residues. Germline loops: CDR1 SEHNR, CDR2 FQNEAQ (reference sequence). The CDR3 spells CSSSQPGSREVSPLHF. The CDR3, as DNA: TGTTCCAGCAGTCAACCGGGGTCACGGGAGGTTTCACCCCTCCACTTT.

This chain uses TRBV5-1 with TRBJ2-2; no reliable D call. The CDR3 covers 15 residues. The V gene's germline CDR1 is SGHRS and CDR2 YFSETQ. The ends were cut back, 0 bases at V and 5 bases at J, with 11 bases in the middle. Written as DNA, the CDR3 is TGCGCCAGCAGCTTGGCATCGGGTTTAACCGGGGAGCTGTTTTTT. This encodes CASSLASGLTGELFF.

V gene TRBV5-1 combines with J gene TRBJ1-6; 10 nucleotides agree with TRBD1. The junction had 5 bases not matched to a gene; V was cut back by 4 bases and J by 7 bases. CDR1 and CDR2 (germline): SGHRS, YFSETQ. This CDR3 region has 15 residues. The DNA of the CDR3 is TGCGCCAGCAGCGTATGGACAGGGGGGAATTCACCCCTCCACTTT. It specifies CASSVWTGGNSPLHF.

This clone was found once. This chain uses TRBV28 with TRBJ1-4; 9 bases are a match to TRBD1. Germline CDR1 MDHEN, CDR2 SYDVKM. The CDR3 contains 12 residues. V lost 8 bases to trimming and J lost 10 bases; unmatched junction nucleotides: 5. The CDR3 loop is CASGTGRLKLFF. CDR3 coding DNA: TGTGCCAGCGGGACAGGGCGCTTAAAACTGTTTTTT.

The rearrangement links TRBV28 to TRBJ1-2; 9 bases line up with TRBD1. The CDR3 length is 14 residues. V lost 7 bases, J lost 7 bases, and 10 bases stayed unmatched. Germline lookup yields CDR1 MDHEN and CDR2 SYDVKM. This chain's CDR3 is CASIRDRVRSGYTF. CDR3 nucleotide sequence: TGTGCCAGCATCCGGGACAGGGTGAGAAGTGGCTACACCTTC.

The rearrangement links TRBV7-8 to TRBJ2-5; 7 bases are shared with TRBD2. The junction had 13 bases not matched to a gene; V was cut back by 5 bases and J by 1 base. CDR1 is SGHVS and CDR2 is FQNEAQ in the germline V gene. This CDR3 is built from 17 residues. CDR3 nucleotide sequence: TGTGCCAGCAGCCCCCACCCCAGGGAGGGGTCCCAAGAGACCCAGTACTTC. Its translation is CASSPHPREGSQETQYF. The full variable domain, completed using reference TRBV7-8 and TRBJ2-5, is GAGVSQSPRYKVAKRGQDVALRCDPISGHVSLFWYQQALGQGPEFLTYFQNEAQLDKSGLPSDRFFAERPEGSVSTLKIQRTQQEDSAVYLCASSPHPREGSQETQYFGPGTRLLVL.

The V and J genes are TRBV5-1 and TRBJ2-1; no definite D call. V lost 0 bases, J lost 7 bases, and 11 bases lay in between. This CDR3 has 14 amino acids. Per germline, CDR1 SGHRS and CDR2 YFSETQ. CDR3 sequence: CASSLGALSNEQFF. The CDR3 DNA is TGCGCCAGCAGCTTGGGGGCCCTTTCGAATGAGCAGTTCTTC.

This clone showed up just a few times. The genes are TRBV4-1 and TRBJ1-1, with a possible D match to TRBD1 (6 bases). CDR1 and CDR2 (germline): MGHRA, YSYEKL. Trimming removed 4 bases at V and 1 base at J, with 13 bases between. This CDR3 comprises 15 residues. CDR3 region: CASSRYTGQNTEAFF. The CDR3, as DNA: TGCGCCAGCAGCCGCTATACAGGGCAGAACACTGAAGCTTTCTTT.

The V call is TRBV9, the J call TRBJ2-5, with a tentative D call TRBD2 (5 bases). The ends were cut back, 3 bases at V and 2 bases at J, with 11 bases in the middle. This CDR3 contains 14 residues. Germline CDR1 is SGDLS and CDR2 is YYNGEE. Here the CDR3 DNA reads TGTGCCAGCAGCGAGGCCCCGGGGCAAGAGACCCAGTACTTC. The encoded protein is CASSEAPGQETQYF.

The V gene is TRBV5-1, the J gene TRBJ1-2; a weak D match, TRBD1 (6 bases). This CDR3 spans 15 amino acids. V dropped 2 bases and J dropped 3 bases, with 14 bases sitting between them. Germline loops: CDR1 SGHRS, CDR2 YFSETQ. The CDR3 loop is CASSFLTGTHYGYTF. DNA for the CDR3: TGCGCCAGCAGCTTCCTAACCGGGACACACTATGGCTACACCTTC.

This rearrangement joins TRBV13 to TRBJ2-5; TRBD2 is a possible D gene (5 bases). The V end lost 5 bases, the J end lost 2 bases, and 15 bases lay between the germline ends. Germline values: CDR1 PRHDT, CDR2 FYEKMQ (reference sequence). The CDR3 runs to 15 residues. The CDR3 DNA follows: TGTGCCAGCAGCGACCTATCGGGGATTCAAGAGACCCAGTACTTC. Its protein product is CASSDLSGIQETQYF.

The genes are TRBV19 and TRBJ1-1; 7 bases are shared with TRBD1. The V segment lost 6 bases and the J segment 4 bases; nucleotides outside the gene matches: 5. Germline assignment: CDR1 LNHDA and CDR2 SQIVND (reference sequence). The CDR3 loop spans 13 amino acids. The CDR3 here is CASRTGAGTEAFF. In DNA form, the CDR3 reads TGTGCCAGTAGAACAGGGGCCGGCACTGAAGCTTTCTTT.